This TCR beta chain derives from a study of vaccination and CD4 T cells after COVID-19. Looking at the study overall: The post-COVID sampling time was a median about 100 days after diagnosis, ranging from 35 to 161. Overall study findings and caveats: Rising from around 20 to 38, the median of SARS-CoV-2-reactive clonotypes did not change significantly.

The assay that was used to sequence DNA from cultured CD4+ T cells was the Oncomine TCR Beta short-read assay. TCRdb used MiXCR to reprocess the PCR reads, holding one entry per CDR3 protein. The repertoire consists of 20,000 to 30,000 distinct CDR3 sequences, with 64% occurring once and the leading ten covering under 6.5%. Comments on this clonotype: Its antigen is not known.

Treatment specified: approximately 10-day PBMC culture with coronavirus spike peptide pools or control peptides (ViraFEST assay). Every well contained around 2 million PBMCs, which were grown with about 9.3 IU/ml IL-2 and around 9.5 ug/ml peptide pools. V was pared by 3 bases and J by 4 bases, with 11 bases between. Looked up from germline, CDR1 is DFQATT and CDR2 is SNEGSKA (reference sequence). This CDR3 spans 13 amino acids. The sample was CD4+ T cells from blood, cultured in vitro. This clonotype was sampled from a human donor who had recovered from COVID-19. The chain recombines TRBV20-1 with TRBJ2-3; D is uncertain. Written as DNA, the CDR3 is TGCAGTGCTAGCGGAACGGCGGCAGATACGCAGTATTTT. Its protein product is CSASGTAADTQYF.